This TCR beta chain was sequenced during a study of prognosis after radiotherapy for stage I lung cancer. About the study: Enrolled patients had stage I non-small cell lung cancer and entered the cohort between 2018 and 2019. Post-radiotherapy, distant metastases were observed in several patients (median roughly seven months), whereas no significant progression was observed in about 15. Patients with newly diagnosed primary stage I lung tumors numbered around 15, with about 5 others having oligometastatic NSCLC after surgical resection of the primary tumor.

This CDR3 region has 14 residues. V lost 1 base, J lost 1 base, and 9 bases lay in between. Germline V CDR1 and CDR2: SGHRS, YFSETQ. A draw of roughly 5.8 milliliters of peripheral blood took place at each of two time points. The genomic DNA TCR beta CDR3 region underwent two rounds of multiplex PCR. Primers targeting each individual TRBV and TRBJ gene were applied in first-round PCR. TCRdb analysed the multiplex PCR reads with MiXCR anew, one entry per CDR3 protein. Among about 30,000 distinct CDR3 sequences listed, 48% were seen once. This specimen was PBMCs, taken before or after stereotactic body radiation therapy (not recorded which). The rearrangement links TRBV5-1 to TRBJ2-7; D is possibly TRBD2 (6 bases). This clonotype was sampled from a donor at least 50 years old with non-small cell lung cancer. CDR3 in DNA: TGCGCCAGCAGCTTGAGCGGAGGGTCCTACGAGCAGTACTTC. Amino acids: CASSLSGGSYEQYF.